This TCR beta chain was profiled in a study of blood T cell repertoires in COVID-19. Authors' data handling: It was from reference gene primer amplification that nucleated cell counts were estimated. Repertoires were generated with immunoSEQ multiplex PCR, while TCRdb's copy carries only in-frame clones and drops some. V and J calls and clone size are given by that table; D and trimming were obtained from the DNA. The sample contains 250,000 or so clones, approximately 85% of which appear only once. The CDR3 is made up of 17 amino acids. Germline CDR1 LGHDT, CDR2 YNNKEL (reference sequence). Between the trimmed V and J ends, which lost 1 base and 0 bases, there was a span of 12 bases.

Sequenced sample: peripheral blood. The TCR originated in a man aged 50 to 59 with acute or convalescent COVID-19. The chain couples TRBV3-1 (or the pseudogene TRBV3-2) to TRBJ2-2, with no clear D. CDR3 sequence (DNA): TGTGCCAGCAGCCAAGTTGGCGGCGGAGCGAACACCGGGGAGCTGTTTTTT. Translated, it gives CASSQVGGGANTGELFF.